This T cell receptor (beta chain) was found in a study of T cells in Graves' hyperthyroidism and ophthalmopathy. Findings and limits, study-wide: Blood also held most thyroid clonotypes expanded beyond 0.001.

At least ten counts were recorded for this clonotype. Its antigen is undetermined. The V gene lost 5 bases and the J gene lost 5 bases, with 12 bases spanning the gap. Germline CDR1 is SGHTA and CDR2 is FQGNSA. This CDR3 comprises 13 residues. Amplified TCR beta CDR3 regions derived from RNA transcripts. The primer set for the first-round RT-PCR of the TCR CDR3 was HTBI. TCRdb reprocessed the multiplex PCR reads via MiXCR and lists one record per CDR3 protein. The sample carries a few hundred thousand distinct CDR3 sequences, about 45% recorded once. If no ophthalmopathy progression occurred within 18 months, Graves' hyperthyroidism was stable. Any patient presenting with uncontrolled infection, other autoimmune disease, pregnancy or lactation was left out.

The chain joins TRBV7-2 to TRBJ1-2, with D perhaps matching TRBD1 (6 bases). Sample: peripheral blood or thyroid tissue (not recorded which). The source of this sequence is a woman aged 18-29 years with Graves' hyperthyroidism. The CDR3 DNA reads TGTGCCAGCAGCATTGGACAGACTTATGGCTACACCTTC. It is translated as CASSIGQTYGYTF.